Listed below are T cell receptor beta chains from one sample, sequenced in a study of vaccination and CD4 T cells after COVID-19. TCRdb redid the calling of the PCR reads with MiXCR, one entry per CDR3 protein. Here the sample spans approximately 25,000 distinct CDR3 sequences, about three fifths being singletons. What these receptors recognize is not known. Sequencing was done on a sample of CD4+ T cells from blood, cultured in vitro. Source of these receptors: a human donor who had recovered from COVID-19. Both conserved end residues are part of each CDR3. A D gene is named only where the DNA matches it firmly. Not all rows give a size; the values are once, few, many and, for expanded clones, a class.

j_gene | abundance | d_gene | v_gene | CDR3nt | CDR3aa
TRBJ2-2 | - | TRBD2 | TRBV20-1 | TGCAGTGCTGCTGGACTAGCGGAGAACACCGGGGAGCTGTTTTTT | CSAAGLAENTGELFF
TRBJ2-7 | - | TRBD1 | TRBV15 | TGTGCCACCAGCAGAGCCCGGGACAGGGGATACGAGCAGTACTTC | CATSRARDRGYEQYF
TRBJ1-5 | - | - | TRBV15 | TGTGCCACCAGCAGAGAAGATCAGCCCCAGCATTTT | CATSREDQPQHF
TRBJ1-5 | - | - | TRBV15 | TGTGCCACCAGCAGAGATTTGGCTCAGCCCCAGCATTTT | CATSRDLAQPQHF
TRBJ2-7 | - | TRBD2 | TRBV19 | TGTGCCAGTAGCTTCCTAGCGGGGGGGCCCAAATACGAGCAGTACTTC | CASSFLAGGPKYEQYF
TRBJ1-2 | - | - | TRBV5-1 | TGCGCCAGCAGCTTGGACTATGGCTACACCTTC | CASSLDYGYTF
TRBJ2-5 | - | TRBD1 | TRBV7-2 | TGTGCCAGCAGCGCACGGACAGGGAAAGAGACCCAGTACTTC | CASSARTGKETQYF
TRBJ2-1 | once | - | TRBV7-9 | TGTGCCAGCAGCTTAGGCATCGACGGGATTGGGAATGAGCAGTTCTTC | CASSLGIDGIGNEQFF
TRBJ2-3 | once | TRBD2 | TRBV4-3 | TGCGCCAGCAGCCAAGGGGATAGCGGGAATGCAGATACGCAATATTTT | CASSQGDSGNADTQYF
TRBJ2-7 | - | - | TRBV20-1 | TGCAGTGCTAGGCTTACAATGGCTACGGGAGAGCAGTACTTC | CSARLTMATGEQYF
TRBJ1-1 | - | - | TRBV6-4 | TGTGCCAGCAGTCCAGACGGAGAGAACACTGAAGCTTTCTTT | CASSPDGENTEAFF
TRBJ1-2 | - | TRBD1 | TRBV7-2 | TGTGCCAGCAGCTTTCAGGGGGCCGGGGGCTACACCTTC | CASSFQGAGGYTF
TRBJ2-3 | - | - | TRBV27 | TGTGCCAGCAGGGTACAGAGCACAGATACGCAGTATTTT | CASRVQSTDTQYF
TRBJ1-1 | - | - | TRBV5-1 | TGCGCCAGCAGCCAGACAAAGAACACTGAAGCTTTCTTT | CASSQTKNTEAFF
TRBJ1-2 | - | - | TRBV21-1 | TGTGCCAGCAGCCACAGGGTCCACTATGGCTACACCTTT | CASSHRVHYGYTF
TRBJ1-3 | - | - | TRBV2 | TGTGCCAGCAGTGGACTAGGGACGGACGGAAACACCATATATTTT | CASSGLGTDGNTIYF
TRBJ1-5 | few | - | TRBV6-5 | TGTGCCAGCAGTTCACATAGCAATCAGCCCCAGCATTTT | CASSSHSNQPQHF
TRBJ2-1 | - | - | TRBV19 | TGTGCCAGTAGTATGGATCGAGGGGCCAACAATGAGCAGTTCTTC | CASSMDRGANNEQFF
TRBJ2-3 | - | TRBD1 | TRBV7-9 | TGTGCCAGCAGCTTAGGACAGGGGGCAGATACGCAGTATTTT | CASSLGQGADTQYF
TRBJ1-4 | - | - | TRBV20-1 | TGCAGTGCTAGAGATACGGAGGGGGGTGAAAAACTGTTTTTT | CSARDTEGGEKLFF
TRBJ2-5 | - | - | TRBV27 | TGTGCCAGCAGCCACGTCTGGATCCAGTACTTC | CASSHVWIQYF
TRBJ2-7 | - | - | TRBV23-1 | TGCGCCAGCAGTCCAATGTGGGGGAAAATCCACTCCTACGAGCAGTACTTC | CASSPMWGKIHSYEQYF
TRBJ1-1 | few | TRBD1 | TRBV7-2 | TGTGCCAGCAGCCCGGGACAGCTATTTGCTGAAGCTTTCTTT | CASSPGQLFAEAFF
TRBJ1-1 | - | - | TRBV7-7 | TGTGCCAGCAGCTTCTATTCAGGGGCGAACACTGAAGCTTTCTTT | CASSFYSGANTEAFF